A single TCR beta chain is shown here with its context. Its target is unknown. At one end the junction does not follow the germline gene, possibly because of a read error. The CDR3 is 14 residues long. Germline V CDR1 and CDR2: SNHLY, FYNNEI. The data were taken from a study of T cell repertoires in cytomegalovirus infection. Whole-study context: The public TCR beta signatures pointed to both CMV infection and matching HLA type.

Whole-study results and caveats: Cumulated frequencies of public TCR beta families served to identify carriers of CMV plus the relevant HLA. HLA-C-restricted CMV-specific TCR beta clonotypes were dominant in the ex vivo response.

TCRdb re-derived calls from the reads in MiXCR, one entry per CDR3 protein. This sample yields about 830,000 distinct CDR3 sequences, of which 30% to 35% are seen a single time; approximately 13% belongs to the top ten. Here the sequenced sample was cultured CD8+ T cells from PBMCs, taken from culture after CMV antigen stimulation. This receptor was identified in a human donor in good health (CMV status not recorded). Some clones in this sample may be carry-over from other donors' samples. The gene calls are TRBV2 and TRBJ1-5; a possible D gene is TRBD1 (5 bases). The DNA of the CDR3 is TGTGCCGGGGGGGAGGGGACCGGCAATCAGTCCCAGCATTTT. Translation gives CAGGEGTGNQSQHF.